This is a list of T cell receptor beta chains from one sample in a study of breast tumors, draining lymph nodes, adjacent tissues. Each CDR3 protein gets one entry after TCRdb re-called the multiplex PCR reads with MiXCR. The sample lists approximately 150,000 distinct CDR3 sequences, around 35% occurring once. Sample: axillary lymph node tissue. Receptors were obtained from a female donor with breast cancer. Some clones in this sample may be carry-over from other donors' samples. CDR3s include the opening cysteine and the closing phenylalanine or tryptophan. The order of the fields is J gene, clone size, D gene, V gene, CDR3 DNA, CDR3 protein. The D gene is left open where the match is weak. Clone sizes are given selectively: once, few, many, or a class where the clone is expanded.

j_call: TRBJ2-1; clone_size: many; d_call: -; v_call: TRBV5-1; cdr3_nt: TGCGCCAGCAGGCAGGACACGGACAATGAGCAGTTCTTC; cdr3_aa: CASRQDTDNEQFF
j_call: TRBJ1-6; clone_size: many; d_call: TRBD1; v_call: TRBV5-1; cdr3_nt: TGCGCCAGCAGCTCCATACAGGGGGGAAATTCACCCCTCCACTTT; cdr3_aa: CASSSIQGGNSPLHF
j_call: TRBJ2-7; clone_size: many; d_call: -; v_call: TRBV10-1; cdr3_nt: TGCGCCAGCAGTGAGGGCGCGGCCTACGAGCAGTACTTC; cdr3_aa: CASSEGAAYEQYF
j_call: TRBJ1-4; clone_size: many; d_call: -; v_call: TRBV27; cdr3_nt: TGTGCCAGCAGTTCCCGAGTGGCTGAAAAACTGTTTTTT; cdr3_aa: CASSSRVAEKLFF
j_call: TRBJ1-6; clone_size: many; d_call: -; v_call: TRBV28; cdr3_nt: TGTGCCAGCAGTTCGACGGGACAACCGGGATCGTCCCTCCACTTT; cdr3_aa: CASSSTGQPGSSLHF
j_call: TRBJ2-7; clone_size: many; d_call: TRBD1; v_call: TRBV27; cdr3_nt: TGTGCCAGCAGTTTCTCTGGACAGGGTAGGGTCTACGAGCAGTACTTC; cdr3_aa: CASSFSGQGRVYEQYF
j_call: TRBJ1-1; clone_size: few; d_call: -; v_call: TRBV30; cdr3_nt: TGTGCCTGGAGCCCGACGGGGAACGCTGAAGCTTTCTTT; cdr3_aa: CAWSPTGNAEAFF
j_call: TRBJ2-7; clone_size: many; d_call: TRBD1; v_call: TRBV11-2; cdr3_nt: TGTGCCAGCAGCCGTCCCGGGACAGGGAACGAGCAGTACTTC; cdr3_aa: CASSRPGTGNEQYF
j_call: TRBJ2-6; clone_size: -; d_call: -; v_call: TRBV20-1; cdr3_nt: TGCAGTGCCAGTAGCCAGGGGCGTTCTGGGGCCAACGTCCTGACTTTC; cdr3_aa: CSASSQGRSGANVLTF
j_call: TRBJ1-2; clone_size: many; d_call: -; v_call: TRBV6-2/TRBV6-3; cdr3_nt: TGTGCCAGCAGTTACTCTCCCGGAGGAGGATATGGCTACACCTTC; cdr3_aa: CASSYSPGGGYGYTF
j_call: TRBJ2-7; clone_size: many; d_call: -; v_call: TRBV30; cdr3_nt: TGTGCCTGGAGTGGTGGTGGCTCCTACGAGCAGTACTTC; cdr3_aa: CAWSGGGSYEQYF
j_call: TRBJ2-7; clone_size: few; d_call: -; v_call: TRBV28; cdr3_nt: TGTGCCAGCAGTTTAGTGGCGGAGAACTCCTACGAGCAGTACTTC; cdr3_aa: CASSLVAENSYEQYF
j_call: TRBJ1-4; clone_size: many; d_call: TRBD1; v_call: TRBV5-1; cdr3_nt: TGCGCCAGCAGCCTACGGACAGGGTACGCAACTAATGAAAAACTGTTTTTT; cdr3_aa: CASSLRTGYATNEKLFF
j_call: TRBJ1-2; clone_size: -; d_call: -; v_call: TRBV6-5; cdr3_nt: TGTGCCAGCAGTCACGGGGTTTGGAACTATGGCTACACCTTC; cdr3_aa: CASSHGVWNYGYTF
j_call: TRBJ2-2; clone_size: many; d_call: -; v_call: TRBV20-1; cdr3_nt: TGCAGTGCTACCCCCGAGGTATGGACCGGGGAGCTGTTTTTT; cdr3_aa: CSATPEVWTGELFF
j_call: TRBJ2-1; clone_size: many; d_call: TRBD2; v_call: TRBV6-6; cdr3_nt: TGTGCCAGCAGTTACTCGATTAGCGGGAGACTCAATGAGCAGTTCTTC; cdr3_aa: CASSYSISGRLNEQFF
j_call: TRBJ2-3; clone_size: -; d_call: -; v_call: TRBV4-3; cdr3_nt: TGCGCCAGCAGCCAAGATAGGGTTGGAGATACGCAGTATTTT; cdr3_aa: CASSQDRVGDTQYF
j_call: TRBJ2-7; clone_size: many; d_call: TRBD2; v_call: TRBV12-3/TRBV12-4; cdr3_nt: TGTGCCAGCAGCCCTTTAGCGGGGATATCCTACGAGCAGTACTTC; cdr3_aa: CASSPLAGISYEQYF
j_call: TRBJ2-3; clone_size: many; d_call: -; v_call: TRBV15; cdr3_nt: TGTGCCACCGGAGTGGGGGGCACAGATACGCAGTATTTT; cdr3_aa: CATGVGGTDTQYF
j_call: TRBJ2-2; clone_size: many; d_call: TRBD1; v_call: TRBV6-4; cdr3_nt: TGTGCCAGCAGTGACTCGGCAGGGGGCCACACCGGGGAGCTGTTTTTT; cdr3_aa: CASSDSAGGHTGELFF
j_call: TRBJ1-5; clone_size: many; d_call: TRBD1; v_call: TRBV6-2/TRBV6-3; cdr3_nt: TGTGCCAGCAGTTACAACAGGGGGGGAGCTCCCCAGCATTTT; cdr3_aa: CASSYNRGGAPQHF
j_call: TRBJ1-2; clone_size: many; d_call: TRBD1; v_call: TRBV29-1; cdr3_nt: TGCAGCGTTACCCCGGGACAGGGGGTCTGGAGTGGCTACACCTTC; cdr3_aa: CSVTPGQGVWSGYTF
j_call: TRBJ2-3; clone_size: once; d_call: TRBD2; v_call: TRBV5-5; cdr3_nt: TGTGCCAGCAGCTTGGTAGGGACTAGCGGAGCAGATACGCAGTATTTT; cdr3_aa: CASSLVGTSGADTQYF
j_call: TRBJ1-5; clone_size: many; d_call: -; v_call: TRBV9; cdr3_nt: TGTGCCAGCAGCGTAGCAAGCAGCAATCAGCCCCAGCATTTT; cdr3_aa: CASSVASSNQPQHF
j_call: TRBJ2-1; clone_size: many; d_call: -; v_call: TRBV7-9; cdr3_nt: TGTGCCAGCAGCACGGGGGCCACATTATACAACTACAATGAGCAGTTCTTC; cdr3_aa: CASSTGATLYNYNEQFF
j_call: TRBJ1-5; clone_size: -; d_call: TRBD1; v_call: TRBV20-1; cdr3_nt: TGCGGTGCTAGCCTCGGAGGGACAGGGGAATTCGGCAATCAGCCCCAGCGTTTT; cdr3_aa: CGASLGGTGEFGNQPQRF
j_call: TRBJ1-2; clone_size: -; d_call: -; v_call: TRBV9; cdr3_nt: TGTGCCAGCAGCGTGGCGGGGGGCGGGTACACTGAAGGCTACACCTTC; cdr3_aa: CASSVAGGGYTEGYTF
j_call: TRBJ2-5; clone_size: -; d_call: -; v_call: TRBV7-3; cdr3_nt: TGTGCCAGCAGCGCCCGCGAGTCCCAGTACTTC; cdr3_aa: CASSARESQYF
j_call: TRBJ1-2; clone_size: few; d_call: TRBD1; v_call: TRBV27; cdr3_nt: TGTGCCAGCAGTCTTTCCGGGACAGTAATGATAGGCTATGGCTACACCTTC; cdr3_aa: CASSLSGTVMIGYGYTF
j_call: TRBJ2-3; clone_size: -; d_call: -; v_call: TRBV7-9; cdr3_nt: TGTGCCAGCAGCCCGTCGGCAGGGAACGGAGATACGCAGTATTTT; cdr3_aa: CASSPSAGNGDTQYF
j_call: TRBJ2-7; clone_size: many; d_call: -; v_call: TRBV5-8; cdr3_nt: TGTGCCAGCAGCTTTTCTCTGACAGATTCCTACGAGCAGTACTTC; cdr3_aa: CASSFSLTDSYEQYF
j_call: TRBJ1-6; clone_size: many; d_call: -; v_call: TRBV20-1; cdr3_nt: TGCAGTGCTAGAGATCTCGGGGGGACTAATTCACCCCTCCACTTT; cdr3_aa: CSARDLGGTNSPLHF
j_call: TRBJ2-1; clone_size: many; d_call: -; v_call: TRBV4-1; cdr3_nt: TGCGCCAGCAGCCAAGTAACCTACAATGAGCAGTTCTTC; cdr3_aa: CASSQVTYNEQFF
j_call: TRBJ2-3; clone_size: -; d_call: -; v_call: TRBV20-1; cdr3_nt: TGCAGTGCCAGCAGCGTAGACGGTCCCCCCACAGATACGCAGTATTTT; cdr3_aa: CSASSVDGPPTDTQYF
j_call: TRBJ2-3; clone_size: many; d_call: TRBD2; v_call: TRBV19; cdr3_nt: TGTGCCAGTAGTATCTCACTAGCGGGGGGTGCTCGGTCGCAGTATTTT; cdr3_aa: CASSISLAGGARSQYF
j_call: TRBJ2-3; clone_size: many; d_call: TRBD2; v_call: TRBV5-1; cdr3_nt: TGCGCCAGCAGCTTGGCCCGGACTAGCGGGGGAACTAAGGGCCCGAGAATCACAGATACGCAGTATTTT; cdr3_aa: CASSLARTSGGTKGPRITDTQYF
j_call: TRBJ1-4; clone_size: many; d_call: -; v_call: TRBV28; cdr3_nt: TGTGCCAGCAGTTTATTATTGAGTGAAAAACTGTTTTTT; cdr3_aa: CASSLLLSEKLFF